Listed below are T cell receptor beta chains from one sample, sequenced in a study of T cell responses to AZD1222 COVID-19 vaccine. Clones were sequenced by immunoSEQ multiplex PCR, and TCRdb holds only the in-frame ones, with some missing. Among over 100,000 clones listed, roughly 87% were seen once. The specimen was peripheral blood, collected 28 days after the second AZD1222 dose. The source is an adult who received the AZD1222 COVID-19 vaccine. Both conserved end residues are part of each CDR3. A D gene is named only where the DNA matches it firmly. A row's size may be missing; if present it is once, few, many or a size class.

.,.,TRBJ2-7,TRBV24-1,CATSDPRDITYEQYF,TGTGCCACCAGTGATCCCCGAGATATAACCTACGAGCAGTACTTC
.,once,TRBJ1-6,TRBV14,CASSQRGRASNSPLHF,TGTGCCAGCAGCCAAAGAGGCCGGGCGTCTAATTCACCCCTCCACTTT
.,.,TRBJ2-1,TRBV2,CASSEALQSNGYNEQFF,TGTGCCAGCAGTGAAGCGCTTCAGTCCAACGGCTACAATGAGCAGTTCTTC
.,once,TRBJ1-3,TRBV6-5,CASSSPGGNTIYF,TGTGCCAGCAGTTCGCCGGGGGGAAACACCATATATTTT
.,.,TRBJ2-4,TRBV19,CASRPRGAKNIQYF,TGTGCCAGTCGCCCGAGGGGCGCCAAAAACATTCAGTACTTC
.,.,TRBJ1-6,TRBV2,CASSGEGMTIGSPLHF,TGTGCCAGCAGTGGGGAGGGGATGACCATTGGTTCACCCCTCCACTTT
.,.,TRBJ2-3,TRBV29-1,CSGLGGGTDTQYF,TGCAGCGGCCTAGGGGGGGGAACAGATACGCAGTATTTT
.,.,TRBJ1-2,TRBV19,CASSKTPYGYTF,TGTGCCAGTAGTAAAACCCCCTATGGCTACACCTTC
TRBD1,.,TRBJ2-2,TRBV30,CAWSTPGTGDTGELFF,TGTGCCTGGAGTACCCCCGGGACAGGGGACACCGGGGAGCTGTTTTTT
TRBD2,few,TRBJ2-1,TRBV6-1,CASSEAPAGGQGEQFF,TGTGCCAGCAGTGAAGCCCCAGCGGGGGGGCAGGGTGAGCAGTTCTTC
.,.,TRBJ1-1,TRBV2,CASSRGPAGGTEAFF,TGTGCCAGCAGCCGGGGGCCGGCGGGGGGCACTGAAGCTTTCTTT
.,.,TRBJ1-2,TRBV18,CASSPDIPGLSFDGYTF,TGTGCCAGCTCACCAGATATCCCGGGTTTGTCCTTCGATGGCTACACCTTC
.,.,TRBJ2-6,TRBV11-1,CASSLAGAGTSWGANVLTF,TGTGCCAGCAGCTTAGCTGGGGCAGGCACCTCGTGGGGGGCCAACGTCCTGACTTTC
.,.,TRBJ1-1,TRBV7-9,CASSPLGERAFF,TGTGCCAGCAGCCCCTTGGGGGAGAGAGCTTTCTTT
.,.,TRBJ1-6,TRBV5-1,CASSPRADTASPLHF,TGCGCCAGCAGCCCGAGGGCGGATACAGCGTCACCCCTCCACTTT
.,.,TRBJ2-2,TRBV7-7,CASREGAGELFF,TGTGCCAGCAGGGAGGGGGCCGGGGAGCTGTTTTTT
TRBD1,.,TRBJ1-1,TRBV19,CASTMTGNWNTEAFF,TGTGCCAGTACCATGACAGGGAACTGGAACACTGAAGCTTTCTTT
TRBD1,.,TRBJ1-2,TRBV2,CASSEVAGGVRGYTF,TGTGCCAGCAGTGAAGTTGCAGGGGGCGTGAGGGGCTACACCTTC
.,.,TRBJ1-1,TRBV6-2/TRBV6-3,CASSYDRRTEAFF,TGTGCCAGCAGTTACGACAGGAGGACTGAAGCTTTCTTT
.,.,TRBJ1-4,TRBV28,CASRTGLGANEKLFF,TGTGCCAGCAGGACGGGCTTAGGTGCTAATGAAAAACTGTTTTTT
.,.,TRBJ2-2,TRBV3-1/TRBV3-2,CASSQLVFNTGELFF,TGTGCCAGCAGCCAATTAGTTTTTAACACCGGGGAGCTGTTTTTT
.,.,TRBJ2-7,TRBV9,CASSVAHNYEQYF,TGTGCCAGCAGCGTAGCTCACAACTACGAGCAGTACTTC
.,.,TRBJ2-7,TRBV3-1/TRBV3-2,CASSQGPGHHYEQYF,TGTGCCAGCAGCCAAGGGCCGGGACACCACTACGAGCAGTACTTC
.,.,TRBJ1-6,TRBV3-1/TRBV3-2,CASRYGSRNSPLHF,TGTGCCAGCAGGTATGGATCAAGGAATTCACCCCTCCACTTT
.,.,TRBJ1-6,TRBV20-1,CSASWGRNSPLHF,TGCAGTGCCAGTTGGGGGAGGAATTCACCCCTCCACTTT
.,.,TRBJ1-3,TRBV15,CATNSDTHSGNTIYF,TGTGCCACCAACTCGGACACGCACTCTGGAAACACCATATATTTT
TRBD2,.,TRBJ2-7,TRBV3-1/TRBV3-2,CASSHPGLAGGQYEQYF,TGTGCCAGCAGCCACCCGGGACTAGCGGGGGGGCAGTACGAGCAGTACTTC
.,.,TRBJ1-4,TRBV14,CASSQVLDSFYGGEKLFF,TGTGCCAGCAGCCAAGTCCTGGACAGCTTCTATGGAGGCGAAAAACTGTTTTTT
TRBD1,.,TRBJ1-1,TRBV28,CASRPMTGENTEAFF,TGTGCCAGCAGACCCATGACAGGGGAGAACACTGAAGCTTTCTTT
.,.,TRBJ1-6,TRBV10-3,CAIRAGSSYNSPLHF,TGTGCCATCAGAGCAGGCAGCTCCTATAATTCACCCCTCCACTTT
.,.,TRBJ1-2,TRBV3-1/TRBV3-2,CASSQGQAYGYTF,TGTGCCAGCAGCCAAGGACAGGCCTATGGCTACACCTTC
.,.,TRBJ1-6,TRBV4-3,CASSQGLPTSPLHF,TGCGCCAGCAGCCAGGGCCTACCTACGTCACCCCTCCACTTT
.,.,TRBJ1-1,TRBV9,CASSVASRGSEAFF,TGTGCCAGCAGCGTAGCAAGTCGGGGGAGTGAAGCTTTCTTT
.,.,TRBJ1-1,TRBV12-3/TRBV12-4,CASSLGRNTEAFF,TGTGCCAGCAGTTTAGGGCGGAACACTGAAGCTTTCTTT
TRBD1,.,TRBJ1-1,TRBV5-1,CASSRQGGRLNTEAFF,TGCGCCAGCAGCAGACAGGGGGGAAGGCTTAACACTGAAGCTTTCTTT